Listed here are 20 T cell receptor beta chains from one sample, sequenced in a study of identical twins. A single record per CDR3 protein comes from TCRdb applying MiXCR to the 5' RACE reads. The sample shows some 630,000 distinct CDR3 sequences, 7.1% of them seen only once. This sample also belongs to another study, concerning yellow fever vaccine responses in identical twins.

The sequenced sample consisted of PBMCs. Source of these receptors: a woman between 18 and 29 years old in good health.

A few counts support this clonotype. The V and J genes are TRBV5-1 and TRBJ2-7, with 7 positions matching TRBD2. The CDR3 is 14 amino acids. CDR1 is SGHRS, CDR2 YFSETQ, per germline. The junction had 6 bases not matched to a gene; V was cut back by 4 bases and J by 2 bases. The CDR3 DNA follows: TGCGCCAGCAGCGAAAGCGGGGTGACCTACGAGCAGTACTTC. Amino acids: CASSESGVTYEQYF.

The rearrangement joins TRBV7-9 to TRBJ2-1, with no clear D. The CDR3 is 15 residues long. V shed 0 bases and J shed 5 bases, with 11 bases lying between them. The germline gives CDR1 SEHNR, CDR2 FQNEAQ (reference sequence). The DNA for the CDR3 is TGTGCCAGCAGCTTAGCAGGGCCAGGAAACAATGAGCAGTTCTTC. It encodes CASSLAGPGNNEQFF.

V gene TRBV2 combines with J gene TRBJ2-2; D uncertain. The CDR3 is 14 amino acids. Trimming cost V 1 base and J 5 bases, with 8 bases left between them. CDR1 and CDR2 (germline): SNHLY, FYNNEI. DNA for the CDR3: TGTGCCAGCAGTGAAGAGGCAGTTACCGGGGAGCTGTTTTTT. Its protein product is CASSEEAVTGELFF.

CDR3 sequence: CASSLVWANEQFF. The CDR3 DNA reads as TGTGCCAGCAGCTTAGTGTGGGCCAATGAGCAGTTCTTC. The genes are TRBV7-9 and TRBJ2-1; D uncertain. The CDR3 has 13 amino acids. Germline CDR1 and CDR2: SEHNR and FQNEAQ (reference sequence). Trimming took off 1 base at V and 6 bases at J, with 7 bases between the two ends.

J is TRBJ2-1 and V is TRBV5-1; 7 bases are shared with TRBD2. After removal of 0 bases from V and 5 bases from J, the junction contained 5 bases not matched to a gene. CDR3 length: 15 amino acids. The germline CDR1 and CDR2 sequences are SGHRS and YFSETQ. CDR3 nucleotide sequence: TGCGCCAGCAGCTTGGACCTAGCGGCACACAATGAGCAGTTCTTC. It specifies CASSLDLAAHNEQFF.

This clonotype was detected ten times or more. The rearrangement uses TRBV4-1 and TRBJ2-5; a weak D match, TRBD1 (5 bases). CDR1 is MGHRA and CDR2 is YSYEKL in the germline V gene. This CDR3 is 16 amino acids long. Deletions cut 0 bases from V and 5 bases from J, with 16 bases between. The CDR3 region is CASSQDRQGGWETQYF. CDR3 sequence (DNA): TGCGCCAGCAGCCAAGATAGGCAGGGCGGTTGGGAGACCCAGTACTTC.

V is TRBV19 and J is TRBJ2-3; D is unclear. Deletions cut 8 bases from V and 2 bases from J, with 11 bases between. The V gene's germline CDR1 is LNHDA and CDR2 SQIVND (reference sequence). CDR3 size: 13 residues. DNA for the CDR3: TGTGCCAGTTGCGAGAGCCACACAGATACGCAGTATTTT. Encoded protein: CASCESHTDTQYF.

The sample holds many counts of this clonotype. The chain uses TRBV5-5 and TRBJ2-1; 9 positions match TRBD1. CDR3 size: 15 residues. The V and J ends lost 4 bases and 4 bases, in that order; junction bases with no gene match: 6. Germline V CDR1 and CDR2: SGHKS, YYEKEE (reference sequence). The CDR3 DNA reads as TGTGCCAGCAGCGAGGGACAGGGAACATACAATGAGCAGTTCTTC. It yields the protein CASSEGQGTYNEQFF.

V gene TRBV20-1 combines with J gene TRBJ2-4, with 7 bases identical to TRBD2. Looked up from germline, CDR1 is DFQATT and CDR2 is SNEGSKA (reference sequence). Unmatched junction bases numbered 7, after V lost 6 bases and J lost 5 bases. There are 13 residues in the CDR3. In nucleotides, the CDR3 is TGCAGTGCCCCGGGACTAACAGAAAACATTCAGTACTTC. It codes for CSAPGLTENIQYF.

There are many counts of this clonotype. The CDR3 nucleotides are TGTGCCAGCAGCCTAGGGGAAGGTGAAAAACTGTTTTTT. Translation gives CASSLGEGEKLFF. V gene TRBV7-9 combines with J gene TRBJ1-4, with a tentative D call TRBD1 (5 bases). The V gene lost 5 bases and the J gene lost 7 bases, with 11 bases spanning the gap. The CDR3 consists of 13 residues. Germline V gene lookup returns CDR1 SEHNR and CDR2 FQNEAQ (reference sequence).

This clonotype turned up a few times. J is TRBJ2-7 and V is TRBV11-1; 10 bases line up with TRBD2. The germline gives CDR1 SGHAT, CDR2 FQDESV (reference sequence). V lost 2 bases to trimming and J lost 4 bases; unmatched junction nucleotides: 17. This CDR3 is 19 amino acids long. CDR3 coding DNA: TGTGCCAGCAGCTTACCAAATTCGTTGGCTAGCGGGAGCAATTACGAGCAGTACTTC. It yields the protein CASSLPNSLASGSNYEQYF.

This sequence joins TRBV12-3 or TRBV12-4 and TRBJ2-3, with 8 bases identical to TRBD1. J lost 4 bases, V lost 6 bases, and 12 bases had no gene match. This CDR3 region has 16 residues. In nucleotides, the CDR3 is TGTGCCAGCAGCCCCCAGGGACAGGTTGCAGCAGATACGCAGTATTTT. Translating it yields CASSPQGQVAADTQYF.

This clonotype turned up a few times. The CDR3 nucleotides are TGTGCCAGCAGCCAGGCGGCACTAGCGGGCTACAATGAGCAGTTCTTC. Translated: CASSQAALAGYNEQFF. This chain uses TRBV5-5 with TRBJ2-1; 9 nucleotides align to TRBD2. Trimming removed 4 bases from V and 3 bases from J; junction bases left unmatched: 8. The germline V gene has CDR1 SGHKS and CDR2 YYEKEE (reference sequence). The CDR3 extends over 16 amino acids.

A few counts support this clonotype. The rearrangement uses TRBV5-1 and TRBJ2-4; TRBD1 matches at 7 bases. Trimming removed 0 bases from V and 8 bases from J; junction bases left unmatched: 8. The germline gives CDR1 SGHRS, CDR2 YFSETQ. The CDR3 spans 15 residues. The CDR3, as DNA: TGCGCCAGCAGCTTGGGAGTGGACAGGCAGGACATTCAGTACTTC. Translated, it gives CASSLGVDRQDIQYF. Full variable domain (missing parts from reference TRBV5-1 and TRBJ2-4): KAGVTQTPRYLIKTRGQQVTLSCSPISGHRSVSWYQQTPGQGLQFLFEYFSETQRNKGNFPGRFSGRQFSNSRSEMNVSTLELGDSALYLCASSLGVDRQDIQYFGAGTRLSVL.

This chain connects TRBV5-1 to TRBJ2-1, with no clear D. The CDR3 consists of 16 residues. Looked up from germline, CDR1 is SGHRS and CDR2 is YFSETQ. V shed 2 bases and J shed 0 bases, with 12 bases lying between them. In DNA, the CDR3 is TGCGCCAGCAGCTTACGCAAGGAAATCTCCTACAATGAGCAGTTCTTC. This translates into CASSLRKEISYNEQFF.

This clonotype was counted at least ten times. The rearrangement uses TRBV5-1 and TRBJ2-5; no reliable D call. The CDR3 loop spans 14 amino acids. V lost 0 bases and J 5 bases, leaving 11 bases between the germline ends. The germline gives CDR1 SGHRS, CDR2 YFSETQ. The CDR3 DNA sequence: TGCGCCAGCAGCTTGGTCGTAGTCGAGGAGACCCAGTACTTC. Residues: CASSLVVVEETQYF.

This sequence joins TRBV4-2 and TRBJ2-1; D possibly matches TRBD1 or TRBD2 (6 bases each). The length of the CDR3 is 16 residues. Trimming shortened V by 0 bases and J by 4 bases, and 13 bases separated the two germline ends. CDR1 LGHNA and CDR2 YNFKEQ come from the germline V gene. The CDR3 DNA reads TGTGCCAGCAGCCAAGATCAAGGGGGGAATTACAATGAGCAGTTCTTC. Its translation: CASSQDQGGNYNEQFF.

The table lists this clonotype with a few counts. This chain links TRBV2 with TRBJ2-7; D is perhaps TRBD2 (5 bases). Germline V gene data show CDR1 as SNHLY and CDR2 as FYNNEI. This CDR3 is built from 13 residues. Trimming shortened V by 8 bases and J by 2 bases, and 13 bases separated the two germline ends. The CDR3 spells CASGLATAYEQYF. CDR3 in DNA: TGTGCCAGCGGACTGGCCACGGCCTACGAGCAGTACTTC.

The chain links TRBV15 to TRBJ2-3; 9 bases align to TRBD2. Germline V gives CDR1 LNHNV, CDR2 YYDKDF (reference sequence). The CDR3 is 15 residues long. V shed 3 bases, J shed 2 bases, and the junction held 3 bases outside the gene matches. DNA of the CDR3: TGTGCCACCAGCAGGCCTAGCGGGGCCACAGATACGCAGTATTTT. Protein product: CATSRPSGATDTQYF.

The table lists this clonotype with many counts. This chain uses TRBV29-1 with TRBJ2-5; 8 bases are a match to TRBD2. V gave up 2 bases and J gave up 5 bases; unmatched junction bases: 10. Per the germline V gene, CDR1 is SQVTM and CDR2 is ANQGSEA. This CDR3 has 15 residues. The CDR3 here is CSVETTGTRRETQYF. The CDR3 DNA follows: TGCAGCGTTGAAACCACCGGGACTAGGAGGGAGACCCAGTACTTC.